Sequencing of this TCR beta chain was carried out in a study of spatial heterogeneity in lung cancer. In the case of this clonotype: Its antigen is still unknown. Since it is a stray read in a library aimed at alpha chains, this beta chain has a size that is not meaningful.

With 4 bases removed from V and 7 bases from J, the gap between germline ends came to 16 bases. In germline, CDR1 is SEHNR, CDR2 FQNEAQ (reference sequence). This CDR3 is 15 amino acids long. Regarding time point: sample taken at primary tumor resection. Samples were donated by 72 untreated early-stage non-small cell lung cancer patients. Researchers sequenced whole RNA taken from tumor, nontumor lung or frozen PBMC without sorting. On each TCR cDNA molecule, a unique molecular identifier was present. One entry per CDR3 protein results from TCRdb running MiXCR on the 5' RACE reads. The sample holds 9,100 or so distinct CDR3 sequences, approximately 53% seen once. General study findings and limits: It was found that expanded intratumoral alpha and beta TCR counts tracked tumor mutation counts.

The V gene is TRBV7-9, the J gene TRBJ1-4, with D perhaps TRBD1 (5 bases). This clonotype was obtained from a female donor with early-stage non-small cell lung cancer. Material: lung tumor tissue, obtained at surgery. In nucleotides, the CDR3 is TGTGCCAGCAGCTGGGGGACTCCTGCAAGTGAAAAACTGTTTTTT. Residues: CASSWGTPASEKLFF.